Listed below are T cell receptor beta chains from one sample, sequenced in a study of T cell responses to AZD1222 COVID-19 vaccine. Produced via immunoSEQ multiplex PCR; TCRdb's table is partial and in-frame only. The sample holds 150,000 to 200,000 clones, around 90% seen once. This specimen was peripheral blood, taken 28 days after the second AZD1222 dose. These TCRs come from an adult who received the AZD1222 COVID-19 vaccine. CDR3s leave out the opening cysteine and the closing phenylalanine or tryptophan. D genes are given only for firm matches.

len | v_gene | d_gene | CDR3aa
13 | TRBV19 | - | ASSIGGIGNEKLF
13 | TRBV10-1 | - | ASSDSEPKNSPLH
12 | TRBV12-1 | - | ASSIQGAHNEQF
14 | TRBV18 | TRBD1 | ASSPAGTGENREQY
12 | TRBV6-5 | TRBD1 | ASPRQGASYGYT
15 | TRBV15 | - | ATSRDQDIRGNQPQH
13 | TRBV5-1 | - | ASSLVGAPNEKLF
13 | TRBV15 | TRBD1 | ATSRGGQGQETQY
16 | TRBV5-5 | - | ASSLEATGPTHLNGYT
11 | TRBV19 | - | ASSIDLEDTGF
13 | TRBV30 | - | AWSVIGARNTEAF
12 | TRBV6-5 | - | ATSRAEPYNEQF
10 | TRBV2 | - | ASSEGPTTQY
12 | TRBV2 | - | ASWAGMGNQPQH